One T cell receptor beta chain is described in this entry. No antigen is known for it. The junction and the germline gene differ at one end; a read error may be behind it. CDR3 length: 16 amino acids. Germline values: CDR1 SEHNR, CDR2 FQNEAQ (reference sequence). These data originate in a study of cytomegalovirus exposure and HLA in healthy donors. General study results and limits: V- and J-gene trimming in TCR beta was tied to a missense DCLRE1C variant by an analysis performed later. It was reported that the classifier diagnosed cytomegalovirus status with high specificity and sensitivity in both the original and validation cohorts. An analysis that was carried out later associated approximately 17,000 TCR beta sequences with HLA alleles at 0.05 false discovery rate.

The PCR was carried out with 60 Vbeta primers and 13 Jbeta primers. Method: immunoSEQ multiplex PCR; TCRdb's copy keeps in-frame clones and lacks some. The sample comprises approximately 120,000 clones, roughly 80% of which are singletons, and roughly 1.8% rests with the top ten. This sequence was found in a man younger than 30 in good health and CMV-seronegative. Sequencing input: PBMCs. The chain is built from TRBV7-9 and TRBJ2-7, with a tentative D call TRBD1 (6 bases). CDR3: CSSSLAMGQLSYEQYF. DNA for the CDR3: TGTTCCAGCAGCTTAGCCATGGGACAACTCTCCTACGAGCAGTACTTC.